Below are 6 T cell receptor beta chains sequenced from a single sample in a study of T-cell reconstitution after alpha-beta-depleted transplantation in children. Using unique molecular identifiers, the investigators prepared the TCRbeta library. A single record per CDR3 protein comes from TCRdb applying MiXCR to the PCR reads. The top ten hold approximately 5.4% of the sample, which has some 530,000 distinct CDR3 sequences, approximately 12% seen once. This specimen consisted of PBMCs from the stem cell graft donor, obtained from the stem cell graft. All receptors derive from a human donor who donated a stem cell graft to a child with combined immunodeficiency.

The chain combines TRBV12-3 or TRBV12-4 with TRBJ2-3; D is unresolved. The CDR3 has 15 residues. Trimming took off 3 bases at V and 2 bases at J, with 12 bases between the two ends. CDR3 DNA sequence: TGTGCCAGCAGTTTCGGGCTACCATCCACAGATACGCAGTATTTT. This sequence encodes CASSFGLPSTDTQYF.

The J gene is TRBJ2-7, the V gene TRBV3-1, with 14 bases matching TRBD2. The CDR3 runs 15 residues. Germline loops: CDR1 LGHDT, CDR2 YNNKEL (reference sequence). J gave up 3 bases and V 5 bases, and 3 bases lay outside the gene matches. CDR3 bases: TGTGCCAGCAGCGTGGGACTAGCGGGAGACTACGAGCAGTACTTC. This translates into CASSVGLAGDYEQYF.

V and J are TRBV6-2 or TRBV6-3 and TRBJ2-5, with TRBD1 identical over 7 bases. The V gene's germline CDR1 is MNHEY and CDR2 SVGEGT. The CDR3 has 15 residues. V dropped 5 bases and J dropped 1; count of bases not matched to a gene: 7. In DNA, the CDR3 is TGTGCCAGCAGTCTCTGGGACAGAGGCCAAGAGACCCAGTACTTC. Protein product: CASSLWDRGQETQYF.

This clonotype was recorded a few times. This chain connects TRBV7-9 to TRBJ2-1; 15 bases are a match to TRBD2. The CDR3 runs 17 residues. After removal of 2 bases from V and 10 bases from J, the junction contained 9 bases not matched to a gene. Per the germline V gene, CDR1 is SEHNR and CDR2 is FQNEAQ (reference sequence). Written as DNA, the CDR3 is TGTGCCAGCAGCTTACGGACTAGCGGGGGGGCCCTGGGAGAGCAGTTCTTC. Its translation: CASSLRTSGGALGEQFF.

This clonotype appeared a few times. The chain employs TRBV10-3 and TRBJ2-7; 7 bases are a match to TRBD1. Germline V CDR1 and CDR2: ENHRY, SYGVKD. With V trimmed by 5 bases and J by 1 base, 5 bases remained unmatched. The CDR3 length is 14 residues. The CDR3 region is CAISRQGTSYEQYF. Written as DNA, the CDR3 is TGTGCCATCAGTAGACAGGGAACATCCTACGAGCAGTACTTC.

The table lists this clonotype with many counts. This chain connects TRBV5-1 to TRBJ2-6; tentative D call: TRBD1 (6 bases). Germline CDR1 SGHRS, CDR2 YFSETQ. The CDR3 spans 18 residues. The V end lost 0 bases, the J end lost 0 bases, and 13 bases lay between the germline ends. As DNA, the CDR3 is TGCGCCAGCAGCTTGGCAGGGGTCCCGGACTCTGGGGCCAACGTCCTGACTTTC. Protein product: CASSLAGVPDSGANVLTF.